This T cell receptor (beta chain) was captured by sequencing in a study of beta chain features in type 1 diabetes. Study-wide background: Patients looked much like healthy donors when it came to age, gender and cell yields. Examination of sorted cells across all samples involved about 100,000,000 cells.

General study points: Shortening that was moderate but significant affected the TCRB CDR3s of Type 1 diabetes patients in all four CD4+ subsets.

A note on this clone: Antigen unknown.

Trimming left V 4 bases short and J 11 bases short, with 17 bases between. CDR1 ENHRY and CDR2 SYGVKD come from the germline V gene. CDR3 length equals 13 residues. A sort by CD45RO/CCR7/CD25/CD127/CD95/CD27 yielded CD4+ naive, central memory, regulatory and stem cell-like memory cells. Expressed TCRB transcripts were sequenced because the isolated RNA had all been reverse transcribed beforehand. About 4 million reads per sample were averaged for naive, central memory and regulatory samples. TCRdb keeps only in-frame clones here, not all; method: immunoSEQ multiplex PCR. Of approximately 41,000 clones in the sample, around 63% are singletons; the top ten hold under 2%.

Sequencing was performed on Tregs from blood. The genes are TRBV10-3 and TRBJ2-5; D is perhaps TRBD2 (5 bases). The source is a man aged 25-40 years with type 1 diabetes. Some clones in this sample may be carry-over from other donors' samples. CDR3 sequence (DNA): TGTGCCATCAGTGTGCAAATAGCGAGAGAGCAGTACTTC. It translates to CAISVQIAREQYF.